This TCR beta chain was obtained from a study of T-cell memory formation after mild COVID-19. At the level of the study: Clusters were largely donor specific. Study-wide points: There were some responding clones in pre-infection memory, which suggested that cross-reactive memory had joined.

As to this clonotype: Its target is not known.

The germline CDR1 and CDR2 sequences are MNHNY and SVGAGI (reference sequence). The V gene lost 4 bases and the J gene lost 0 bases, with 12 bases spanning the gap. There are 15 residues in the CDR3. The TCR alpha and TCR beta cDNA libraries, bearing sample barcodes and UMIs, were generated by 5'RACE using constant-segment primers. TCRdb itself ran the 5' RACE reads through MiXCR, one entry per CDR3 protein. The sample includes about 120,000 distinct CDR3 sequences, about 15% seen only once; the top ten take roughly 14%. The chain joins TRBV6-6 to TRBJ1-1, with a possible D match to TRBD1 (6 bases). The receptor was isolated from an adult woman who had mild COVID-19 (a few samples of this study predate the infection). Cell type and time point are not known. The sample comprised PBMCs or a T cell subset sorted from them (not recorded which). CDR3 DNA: TGTGCCAGCAGTTCATCGACAGGTATGAACACTGAAGCTTTCTTT. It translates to CASSSSTGMNTEAFF.